The 32 T cell receptor beta chains below come from one sample, sequenced in a study of blood T cell repertoires in COVID-19. Method: immunoSEQ multiplex PCR; TCRdb's copy keeps in-frame clones and lacks some. The table lists around 170,000 clones, less than 90% of them singletons. Sequencing input: peripheral blood. These receptors all come from a woman in her seventies with COVID-19, enrolled during active disease.

This clone has only a few counts. This sequence joins TRBV5-4 and TRBJ2-7, with D tentatively TRBD2 (7 bases). Germline V gene lookup returns CDR1 SGHNT and CDR2 YYREEE (reference sequence). V was pared by 4 bases and J by 2 bases, with 19 bases between. The length of the CDR3 is 16 residues. CDR3 coding DNA: TGTGCCAGCAGCACGGGGGGCAAAGCAATTGCCTACGAGCAGTACTTC. It yields the protein CASSTGGKAIAYEQYF.

As for this clone: Germline and junction disagree at one end, which may indicate a read error. V and J are TRBV11-3 and TRBJ2-2; 7 bases map to TRBD1. This CDR3 spans 14 amino acids. CDR1 and CDR2 from the germline V gene are SGHNT and YENEEA. The CDR3, as DNA: TGTGCCAGCAGTTTAGGACAGGACACCGGGGAGCTGTTTTTT. Protein sequence: CASSLGQDTGELFF.

CDR3 DNA: TGTGCCAGCAGCTTAGGGGACAACTCCTACAATGAGCAGTTCTTC. Amino acid sequence: CASSLGDNSYNEQFF. This sequence joins TRBV7-3 and TRBJ2-1, with D perhaps matching TRBD1 (6 bases). Germline CDR1 is SGHTA and CDR2 is FQGTGA. V was pared by 2 bases and J by 0 bases, with 8 bases between. CDR3 length: 15 residues.

The chain employs TRBV5-1 and TRBJ2-3, with 11 bases aligning to TRBD2. The CDR3 is made up of 17 amino acids. CDR1 is SGHRS and CDR2 is YFSETQ in the germline V gene. Trimming cost V 7 bases and J 0 bases; bases outside gene matches: 10. CDR3 in amino acids: CASRRQGLAVSTDTQYF. The CDR3 nucleotides are TGCGCCAGCCGACGGCAGGGACTAGCGGTGAGCACAGATACGCAGTATTTT.

The chain uses TRBV6-6 and TRBJ2-1; 13 bases match TRBD2. V trimming: 7 bases; J trimming: 8 bases; junction bases outside the gene matches: 8. Germline V lookup: CDR1 MNHNY, CDR2 SVGAGI (reference sequence). The CDR3 extends over 15 amino acids. The DNA for the CDR3 is TGTGCCAGCACCTTACTCGGACTAGCGGGAGATGAGCAGTTCTTC. Translation: CASTLLGLAGDEQFF.

The chain uses TRBV30 and TRBJ2-5, with no clear D. Germline loops: CDR1 GTSNPN, CDR2 SVGIG (reference sequence). This CDR3 is built from 13 residues. Deletions cut 5 bases from V and 2 bases from J, with 12 bases between. The CDR3 here is CAWGSRVQETQYF. The DNA of the CDR3 is TGTGCCTGGGGCTCCCGGGTACAAGAGACCCAGTACTTC.

This chain connects TRBV29-1 to TRBJ2-1; 8 bases fit TRBD1. Germline assignment: CDR1 SQVTM and CDR2 ANQGSEA. This CDR3 is built from 13 residues. J lost 3 bases, V lost 5 bases, and 3 bases had no gene match. Here the CDR3 DNA reads TGCAGCGTTAGACAGGGGTTCTACAATGAGCAGTTCTTC. Translating gives CSVRQGFYNEQFF.

The chain recombines TRBV27 with TRBJ1-5; D not resolved. The V gene's germline CDR1 is MNHEY and CDR2 SMNVEV (reference sequence). The CDR3 is made up of 15 amino acids. V was clipped by 0 bases and J by 0 bases, with 6 bases between them. The CDR3 region has the DNA TGTGCCAGCAGTTTATCTCGGGTTAGCAATCAGCCCCAGCATTTT. It is translated as CASSLSRVSNQPQHF.

This chain connects TRBV27 to TRBJ1-6; the D is unclear. The germline CDR1 and CDR2 sequences are MNHEY and SMNVEV (reference sequence). The germline V and J ends were trimmed by 0 bases and 8 bases, with 11 bases remaining between them. The CDR3 covers 15 residues. The CDR3 DNA follows: TGTGCCAGCAGTTTATCGAGCAGGAGGGATTCACCCCTCCACTTT. As protein: CASSLSSRRDSPLHF.

This clone was detected only a few times. The chain joins TRBV5-1 to TRBJ2-7; perhaps TRBD1 as D (6 bases). Germline V gene sequence: CDR1 SGHRS, CDR2 YFSETQ. Deletions cut 2 bases from V and 5 bases from J, with 11 bases between. The CDR3 is 13 amino acids. CDR3 protein: CASSFEGTHEQYF. CDR3 DNA: TGCGCCAGCAGCTTCGAAGGGACACACGAGCAGTACTTC. The entire variable domain, with the rest obtained from reference TRBV5-1 and TRBJ2-7, is as follows: KAGVTQTPRYLIKTRGQQVTLSCSPISGHRSVSWYQQTPGQGLQFLFEYFSETQRNKGNFPGRFSGRQFSNSRSEMNVSTLELGDSALYLCASSFEGTHEQYFGPGTRLTVT.

This clone has just a few counts. The chain joins TRBV3-1 (or the pseudogene TRBV3-2) to TRBJ1-5, with D perhaps matching TRBD1 (5 bases). V lost 0 bases, J lost 8 bases, and 14 bases lay in between. CDR3 length: 15 residues. From germline, CDR1 is LGHDT and CDR2 YNNKEL (reference sequence). The DNA of the CDR3 is TGTGCCAGCAGCCAAGATGGGAAGGGGTCAGAGCCCCAGCATTTT. This translates into CASSQDGKGSEPQHF.

This clone was counted a single time. CDR3 loop: CASSESPRVTEQYF. The CDR3 bases are TGCGCCAGCAGTGAGTCTCCCAGGGTCACCGAGCAGTACTTC. The gene calls are TRBV10-1 and TRBJ2-7; possible D gene TRBD1, 5 bases. Looked up from germline, CDR1 is WNHNN and CDR2 is SYGVQD (reference sequence). There are 14 residues in the CDR3. Between the trimmed V and J ends, which lost 0 bases and 6 bases, there was a span of 12 bases.

The V gene is TRBV30, the J gene TRBJ2-1; 10 bases map to TRBD2. Germline V gene data show CDR1 as GTSNPN and CDR2 as SVGIG (reference sequence). This CDR3 comprises 15 residues. V gave up 0 bases and J gave up 5 bases; unmatched junction bases: 4. CDR3 nucleotide sequence: TGTGCCTGGAGTGTCCGACTAGCGGGCGACAATGAGCAGTTCTTC. Translation gives CAWSVRLAGDNEQFF.

The rearrangement joins TRBV29-1 to TRBJ2-7; 7 bases are shared with TRBD2. Trimming removed 4 bases from V and 6 bases from J; junction bases left unmatched: 12. The CDR3 contains 14 residues. Germline assignment: CDR1 SQVTM and CDR2 ANQGSEA. CDR3 coding DNA: TGCAGCGTTGGGGAGGGCTTGACTAGCATCGAGCAGTACTTC. It translates to CSVGEGLTSIEQYF.

The rearrangement uses TRBV18 and TRBJ1-5; possible D gene TRBD1, 6 bases. CDR1 is KGHSH, CDR2 LQKENI, per germline. The CDR3 covers 14 residues. Trimming stripped 0 bases from V and 4 bases from J, with 7 bases between. CDR3: CASSPPGGNQPQHF. As DNA, the CDR3 is TGTGCCAGCTCACCACCAGGGGGAAATCAGCCCCAGCATTTT.

The chain combines TRBV28 with TRBJ1-2; 11 positions match TRBD1. This CDR3 has 11 residues. Losses at the gene ends were 5 bases for V and 14 bases for J; bases not matched to a gene: 4. Germline values: CDR1 MDHEN, CDR2 SYDVKM. CDR3 region: CASSTDRGRTF. DNA of the CDR3: TGTGCCAGCAGTACGGACAGGGGGCGGACCTTC.

The chain joins TRBV11-3 to TRBJ2-5; 15 bases are a match to TRBD2. In germline, CDR1 is SGHNT, CDR2 YENEEA. This CDR3 spans 15 amino acids. V gave up 5 bases and J gave up 5 bases; unmatched junction bases: 3. CDR3: CASSRTSGRAETQYF. DNA of the CDR3: TGTGCCAGCAGCCGGACTAGCGGGAGGGCTGAGACCCAGTACTTC.

This clone was seen only a few times. This chain connects TRBV16 to TRBJ2-1; 7 nucleotides match TRBD2. The CDR3 sequence is 13 residues long. Germline V lookup: CDR1 KGHSY, CDR2 FQNENV. Trimming cost V 3 bases and J 6 bases; bases outside gene matches: 2. DNA for the CDR3: TGTGCCAGCAGCCACACTAGCGTCAATGAGCAGTTCTTC. Translating it yields CASSHTSVNEQFF.

The V and J genes are TRBV27 and TRBJ2-3; TRBD2 aligns across 10 bases. CDR3 size: 17 residues. V was pared by 5 bases and J by 4 bases, with 12 bases of the junction left unmatched. CDR1 is MNHEY and CDR2 is SMNVEV in the germline V gene (reference sequence). In nucleotides, the CDR3 is TGTGCCAGCAGTCGAGTAGCGGGAGCGGGGGGGGCAGATACGCAGTATTTT. Its translation: CASSRVAGAGGADTQYF.

V and J are TRBV19 and TRBJ1-3; possible D gene TRBD1, 6 bases. This CDR3 region has 14 residues. The germline V gene encodes CDR1 LNHDA and CDR2 SQIVND (reference sequence). The ends were cut back, 6 bases at V and 5 bases at J, with 14 bases in the middle. As DNA, the CDR3 is TGTGCCAGTAGCCATGGACAGCCTAGAAACACCATATATTTT. It yields the protein CASSHGQPRNTIYF.

The chain couples TRBV5-1 to TRBJ2-7; 8 positions agree with TRBD2. CDR3 length: 15 amino acids. V was clipped by 4 bases and J by 5 bases; unmatched bases: 11. Germline V lookup: CDR1 SGHRS, CDR2 YFSETQ. The CDR3 loop is CASSPRPSGPDEQYF. CDR3 nucleotide sequence: TGCGCCAGCAGCCCGCGACCTAGCGGGCCGGACGAGCAGTACTTC.

The chain carries TRBV27 and TRBJ2-7; TRBD1 aligns across 9 bases. The CDR3 sequence is 17 residues long. Germline loops: CDR1 MNHEY, CDR2 SMNVEV (reference sequence). After removal of 3 bases from V and 3 bases from J, the junction contained 12 bases not matched to a gene. The CDR3 region is CASSFRSGQGVFYEQYF. In nucleotides, the CDR3 is TGTGCCAGCAGTTTTCGGTCGGGACAGGGTGTTTTCTACGAGCAGTACTTC.

This clone was observed once. The V and J genes are TRBV28 and TRBJ1-1, with unresolved D. The V and J ends lost 7 bases and 5 bases respectively, with 17 bases between them. The CDR3 totals 14 residues. Germline V gene lookup returns CDR1 MDHEN and CDR2 SYDVKM. In nucleotides, the CDR3 is TGTGCCAGCACCTCGGGAGTGGGTATGACTGAAGCTTTCTTT. Protein product: CASTSGVGMTEAFF.

V usage is TRBV6-5 and J usage is TRBJ1-1, with no clear D. Germline V gene lookup returns CDR1 MNHEY and CDR2 SVGAGI. The CDR3 covers 13 residues. Trimming took 6 bases from V and 1 from J, leaving 9 bases between them. In DNA form, the CDR3 reads TGTGCCAGCAGGGCGACATCGAACACTGAAGCTTTCTTT. Amino acids: CASRATSNTEAFF.

This clone appeared a single time. This sequence joins TRBV28 and TRBJ2-7, with TRBD2 matching 16 bases. Trimming at V came to 6 bases and at J to 1 base, leaving 12 bases not matched to a gene. CDR3 size: 19 residues. In germline, CDR1 is MDHEN, CDR2 SYDVKM. CDR3 nucleotides: TGTGCCAGCAGCCCAGCCCCGGGACTAGCGGGAGGGATTTCCTACGAGCAGTACTTC. Translated, it gives CASSPAPGLAGGISYEQYF.

V is TRBV28 and J is TRBJ2-4; 8 positions match TRBD1. Germline values: CDR1 MDHEN, CDR2 SYDVKM. The ends lost 5 bases at V and 1 base at J; junction bases unmatched: 13. CDR3 size: 18 residues. In DNA form, the CDR3 reads TGTGCCAGCAGTACTCCCAGGGGGCATCAACTCGCCAAAAACATTCAGTACTTC. Amino acids: CASSTPRGHQLAKNIQYF.

The chain carries TRBV28 and TRBJ1-1, with D unclear. This CDR3 has 13 amino acids. The V gene's germline CDR1 is MDHEN and CDR2 SYDVKM. V was clipped by 6 bases and J by 4 bases, with 12 bases between them. The CDR3 loop is CASSPQAPTEAFF. The DNA of the CDR3 is TGTGCCAGCAGCCCCCAGGCCCCCACTGAAGCTTTCTTT.

The V and J genes are TRBV24-1 and TRBJ2-6, with D possibly being TRBD2 (6 bases). CDR1 is KGHDR and CDR2 is SFDVKD in the germline V gene. The V gene lost 4 bases and the J gene lost 3 bases, with 9 bases spanning the gap. This CDR3 is built from 15 residues. The CDR3 is CATSEAGFGANVLTF. CDR3 nucleotide sequence: TGTGCCACCAGTGAAGCGGGCTTTGGGGCCAACGTCCTGACTTTC.

The chain has TRBV6-2 or TRBV6-3 and TRBJ2-3; the match to TRBD2 covers 8 bases. Germline CDR1 reads MNHEY; CDR2 reads SVGEGT. Germline trimming cut 2 bases from V and 6 bases from J; bases unmatched to any gene: 7. CDR3 length: 15 amino acids. The CDR3 DNA follows: TGTGCCAGCAGTTACGGGAGCGGGAGTACTGATACGCAGTATTTT. It specifies CASSYGSGSTDTQYF.

In its sample, this clone was seen many times. The chain links TRBV7-6 to TRBJ1-1; no firm D call. The CDR3 loop spans 15 amino acids. V was trimmed by 0 bases and J by 1 base, leaving 9 bases between them. Per germline, CDR1 SGHVS and CDR2 FNYEAQ. The CDR3, as DNA: TGTGCCAGCAGCTTAGCGGCGGGCCGGAACACTGAAGCTTTCTTT. Translated, it gives CASSLAAGRNTEAFF.

In its sample, this clone was seen many times. The CDR3 sequence: CASSLAGLEAGELFF. The CDR3 DNA sequence: TGCGCCAGCAGCTTGGCAGGGTTAGAGGCCGGGGAGCTGTTTTTT. The chain joins TRBV5-1 to TRBJ2-2, with D maybe TRBD1 (5 bases). This CDR3 region has 15 residues. Trimming removed 0 bases from V and 6 bases from J, with 12 bases in between. Germline V gene data show CDR1 as SGHRS and CDR2 as YFSETQ. Combining the CDR3 with reference TRBV5-1 and TRBJ2-2 gives the whole variable domain KAGVTQTPRYLIKTRGQQVTLSCSPISGHRSVSWYQQTPGQGLQFLFEYFSETQRNKGNFPGRFSGRQFSNSRSEMNVSTLELGDSALYLCASSLAGLEAGELFFGEGSRLTVL.

V usage is TRBV7-2 and J usage is TRBJ2-1, with TRBD1 matching 12 bases. V shed 9 bases and J 9 bases; nucleotides not matched to a gene: 6. CDR1 SGHTA and CDR2 FQGNSA come from the germline V gene. The length of the CDR3 is 13 residues. CDR3 nucleotide sequence: TGTGCCAGTCGGGACAGGGGGCGCGGTGAGCAGTTCTTC. This codes for CASRDRGRGEQFF.